The entry below gives a single T cell receptor beta chain sequence along with its context. The antigen is undetermined. The data were obtained in a study of a mutant IDH1 vaccine in newly diagnosed glioma. Across the whole study: First vaccine doses came 4-6 weeks after radiotherapy alone, or with temozolomide cycles.

V was clipped by 8 bases and J by 2 bases, with 19 bases between them. Looked up from germline, CDR1 is ENHRY and CDR2 is SYGVKD. The CDR3 covers 15 residues. Measured with immunoSEQ multiplex PCR; TCRdb has only the in-frame clones, and not every one. This sample yields about 11,000 clones, of which approximately 85% are seen a single time; approximately 18% belongs to the top ten. Time point reported: week 47, end of study. The content of each vaccine dose was 300 ug of mutant IDH1 20-mer peptide, and topical imiquimod accompanied it. This sample comprised PBMCs, obtained from a glioma patient whose treatment included an IDH1 peptide vaccine. This TCR came from a man aged 25 to 45 with glioma. The chain carries TRBV10-3 and TRBJ2-7, with a possible D match to TRBD1 (6 bases). CDR3 sequence: CAIRYSVDRTYEQYF. The CDR3 DNA is TGTGCCATCCGGTACTCCGTGGACAGAACCTACGAGCAGTACTTC.